This T cell receptor (beta chain) was captured in a study of T cells in Graves' hyperthyroidism and ophthalmopathy. RNA transcripts served as the template for amplifying TCR beta CDR3 regions. The TCR CDR3 was amplified in a first-round RT-PCR using the HTBI primer set. TCRdb itself ran the multiplex PCR reads through MiXCR, one entry per CDR3 protein. The data show under 450,000 distinct CDR3 sequences, with approximately 14% seen just once and roughly 13% held by the top ten. The germline V and J ends were trimmed by 1 base and 10 bases, with 20 bases remaining between them. Per germline, CDR1 SEHNR and CDR2 FQNEAQ (reference sequence). The CDR3 consists of 16 residues.

The sequenced sample was blood. The sequence was collected from a woman younger than 35 with Graves' hyperthyroidism. This rearrangement joins TRBV7-9 to TRBJ2-1; maybe TRBD2 (6 bases). For the CDR3, the DNA is TGTGCCAGCAGCTTAGGACCCTTTAGCGGAGGGAAGGAGCAGTTCTTC. Translated: CASSLGPFSGGKEQFF.